The rows below give T cell receptor beta chains drawn from one sample of a study of shared clonotypes between healthy human individuals. This table comes from immunoSEQ multiplex PCR, and its TCRdb copy is limited to in-frame clones, with some not included. The sample shows 2 million to 3 million clones, 90% to 95% of them seen only once. Sequenced: naive CD4+ T cells sorted from blood. Receptors were obtained from a man aged 18 to 29 in good health. The CDR3 runs from the conserved cysteine through the conserved F or W. The D gene is left open where the match is weak. Some rows have no size entry. The others give once, few or many, or a class for an expanded clone.

D	V	size	J	DNA	CDR3
TRBD1	TRBV10-3	once	TRBJ2-2	TGTGCCATCAGGCCGGGACAGATAAACACCGGGGAGCTGTTTTTT	CAIRPGQINTGELFF
TRBD2	TRBV5-4	few	TRBJ2-3	TGTGCCAGCAGCTTGGGGACTAGCGGGAGTGGTGATACGCAGTATTTT	CASSLGTSGSGDTQYF
TRBD2	TRBV2	.	TRBJ2-5	TGTGCCAGCAGTGAATTCCGGGGACTAGGGGTTGAGACCCAGTACTTC	CASSEFRGLGVETQYF
.	TRBV7-9	once	TRBJ2-5	TGTGCCAGCAGCTCAATTAGTCGGGAGACCCAGTACTTC	CASSSISRETQYF
.	TRBV18	.	TRBJ2-7	TGTGCCAGCTCACGATTGGAGGGACAGACCTACGAGCAGTACTTC	CASSRLEGQTYEQYF
TRBD1	TRBV29-1	.	TRBJ2-3	TGCAGCTGCCGGGACAGGAACACAGATACGCAGTATTTT	CSCRDRNTDTQYF
TRBD1	TRBV5-1	.	TRBJ2-7	TGCGCCAGCGGGTCCTGGACAGGGAGCTCCTACGAGCAGTACTTC	CASGSWTGSSYEQYF
.	TRBV6-1	.	TRBJ1-5	TGTGCCAGCAGTGAAACGAGAGGGCAGTTACTTGGCCAGCCCCAGCATTTT	CASSETRGQLLGQPQHF
.	TRBV25-1	.	TRBJ2-1	TGTGCCAGCAGTGAGACAGAATCCAATGAGCAGTTCTTC	CASSETESNEQFF
.	TRBV2	once	TRBJ2-6	TGTGCCAGCACCTTAGACAGCTCTGGGGCCAACGTCCTGACTTTC	CASTLDSSGANVLTF
.	TRBV9	.	TRBJ2-1	TGTGCCAGCAGCGCGGACTCGGCCTCGGGCAATGAGCAGTTCTTC	CASSADSASGNEQFF
TRBD1	TRBV6-5	.	TRBJ2-7	TGTGCCAGCAGTTACACCCCCGGGACAGGGACGGGTGAGCAGTACTTC	CASSYTPGTGTGEQYF
TRBD1	TRBV19	.	TRBJ1-5	TGTGCCAGTAGCATTGGACAGGGTCCAGAGCCCCAGCATTTT	CASSIGQGPEPQHF
.	TRBV6-1	.	TRBJ1-6	TGTGCCAGCAGTGGAACCGGGACAAATTATAATTCACCCCTCCACTTT	CASSGTGTNYNSPLHF
TRBD2	TRBV5-8	once	TRBJ2-5	TGTGCCAGCACCCCGAGGGGACTAGCGGGAGGAGAGACCCAGTACTTC	CASTPRGLAGGETQYF
.	TRBV2	.	TRBJ2-3	TGTGCCAGCAGTGGAAGGGGCGGGGTGAGCACAGATACGCAGTATTTT	CASSGRGGVSTDTQYF
.	TRBV6-5	once	TRBJ2-7	TGTGCCAGCAGCCAGACCTGGGGCTCCTACGAGCAGTACTTC	CASSQTWGSYEQYF
TRBD2	TRBV5-1	.	TRBJ2-2	TGCGCCAGCAGCATAGCGGGAGCGAACACCGGGGAGCTGTTTTTT	CASSIAGANTGELFF
.	TRBV27	.	TRBJ1-6	TGTGCCAGCAGTTTACGCAGGGAAAATTCACCCCTCCACTTT	CASSLRRENSPLHF
.	TRBV6-1	few	TRBJ1-1	TGTGCCAGCATGGGGACTGAAGCTTTCTTT	CASMGTEAFF
.	TRBV5-4	.	TRBJ2-1	TGTGCCAGCAGCTCCACGGGACCCCTGAAGTTCTTC	CASSSTGPLKFF
.	TRBV5-1	.	TRBJ1-4	TGCGCCAGCAGCTTGGAGGGAGGAAATAATGAAAAACTGTTTTTT	CASSLEGGNNEKLFF
.	TRBV6-5	.	TRBJ2-7	TGTGCCAGCAACCGAGGGGGGAGCTCCTACGAGCAGTACTTC	CASNRGGSSYEQYF
.	TRBV5-1	few	TRBJ1-1	TGCGCCAGCAGATCGCGGGCAGGCTCGGACACTGAAGCTTTCTTT	CASRSRAGSDTEAFF
.	TRBV30	.	TRBJ2-1	TGTGCCTGGAGCCCAGATGGGTTCTCCTACAATGAGCAGTTCTTC	CAWSPDGFSYNEQFF
.	TRBV7-9	.	TRBJ2-5	TGTGCCAGCAGCTCCTTTAGTGGTGAGACCCAGTACTTC	CASSSFSGETQYF
TRBD1	TRBV7-2	.	TRBJ1-5	TGTGCCAGCAGCTTAGTCAGGGGGCTGAATCAGCCCCAGCATTTT	CASSLVRGLNQPQHF
TRBD2	TRBV30	few	TRBJ2-7	TGTGCCTGGAGGGCCGGGGGACTAGCGTCCTACGAGCAGTACTTC	CAWRAGGLASYEQYF
TRBD1	TRBV7-2	.	TRBJ1-2	TGTGCCAGCAGCTTCCGGACAGGGGTTAACTATGGCTACACCTTC	CASSFRTGVNYGYTF
TRBD1	TRBV5-5	.	TRBJ1-6	TGTGCCAGCGGGAGGACAGGGGGGGAAAATTCACCCCTCCACTTT	CASGRTGGENSPLHF
TRBD1	TRBV10-3	.	TRBJ2-7	TGTGCCATCAGCCCGGGACAGGGTATAATCTACGAGCAGTACTTC	CAISPGQGIIYEQYF
TRBD1	TRBV4-3	.	TRBJ1-2	TGCGCCAGCAGCCAAGGAGTCGGCCAGGGGGAGGCAAGCTACACCTTC	CASSQGVGQGEASYTF
.	TRBV2	.	TRBJ2-3	TGTGCCAGCGCCCGATTCTCTGGGAGCACAGATACGCAGTATTTT	CASARFSGSTDTQYF
.	TRBV6-5	.	TRBJ2-7	TGTGCCAGCAGTTACTCCGGGGGGCGCCACGAGCAGTACTTC	CASSYSGGRHEQYF
.	TRBV5-4	.	TRBJ1-4	TGTGCCAGCAGCAAAGAAGGGGGGATTAATGAAAAACTGTTTTTT	CASSKEGGINEKLFF
.	TRBV10-3	.	TRBJ2-1	TGTGCCATCAGTCCACCTCGTGGGGGGGCCGAGAACAATGAGCAGTTCTTC	CAISPPRGGAENNEQFF
.	TRBV18	.	TRBJ2-2	TGTGCCAGCTCACGCTCGGGGGCTGGAACCGGGGAGCTGTTTTTT	CASSRSGAGTGELFF
.	TRBV5-4	.	TRBJ2-3	TGTGCCAGCAGCCGAGACGGCACTAGCACAGATACGCAGTATTTT	CASSRDGTSTDTQYF
.	TRBV21-1	.	TRBJ2-6	TGTGCCAGCAGGGACGGGACATTCGTCCCACTCAACTCTGGGGCCAACGTCCTGACTTTC	CASRDGTFVPLNSGANVLTF
.	TRBV5-6	.	TRBJ2-2	TGTGCCAGCAGTGTGACAGGACCGAACACCGGGGAGCTGTTTTTT	CASSVTGPNTGELFF
TRBD2	TRBV30	.	TRBJ2-5	TGTGCCTGGAGGCTAGCGGGGGGGCAAGAGACCCAGTACTTC	CAWRLAGGQETQYF
.	TRBV7-6	.	TRBJ1-2	TGTGCCAGCAGCTTAGAGGCTCCTCCTTCGGGAGCTGGCTACACCTTC	CASSLEAPPSGAGYTF
.	TRBV9	.	TRBJ2-3	TGTGCCAGCAGCGCCATCAGGGATAGCACAGATACGCAGTATTTT	CASSAIRDSTDTQYF
TRBD1	TRBV2	.	TRBJ2-6	TGTGCCAGCACGCGACAGGGGACGGCCAACGTCCTGACTTTC	CASTRQGTANVLTF
.	TRBV7-9	.	TRBJ2-5	TGTGCCAGCAGCTTAGCGGGACTTTTGGAGACCCAGTACTTC	CASSLAGLLETQYF
.	TRBV7-2	.	TRBJ2-3	TGTGCCAGCAGCTTCGACGGTGGCACAGATACGCAGTATTTT	CASSFDGGTDTQYF
.	TRBV5-1	once	TRBJ1-3	TGCGCCAGCAGCTTGGACCGCAGCTCTGGAAACACCATATATTTT	CASSLDRSSGNTIYF
TRBD2	TRBV2	.	TRBJ2-1	TGTGCCAGCAGTGAGGGACTAGCGGGTGTCGGGGAGCAGTTCTTC	CASSEGLAGVGEQFF
TRBD2	TRBV28	.	TRBJ2-1	TGTGCCAGCAGTTCCCCCAGTAGCGGGGGGGCTAATGAGCAGTTCTTC	CASSSPSSGGANEQFF
TRBD1	TRBV30	.	TRBJ1-1	TGTGCCTGGAGTCGGACAGGGTGGAGCACTGAAGCTTTCTTT	CAWSRTGWSTEAFF
.	TRBV6-5	.	TRBJ2-7	TGTGCCAGCAGGGGTCTGAGCGTTGGGTGGGAGCAGTACTTC	CASRGLSVGWEQYF
TRBD2	TRBV28	.	TRBJ2-7	TGTGCCAGCAGTTTCCGACGGACTAGCGGGAGCTACGAGCAGTACTTC	CASSFRRTSGSYEQYF
.	TRBV7-9	few	TRBJ1-6	TGTGCCAGCAGCTTAGCAATCACAGGGCATTCACCCCTCCACTTT	CASSLAITGHSPLHF
.	TRBV5-1	.	TRBJ2-2	TGCGCCAGCAGCTCGTACGCCGGGACTGCACCCGGGGAGCTGTTTTTT	CASSSYAGTAPGELFF
.	TRBV28	.	TRBJ1-2	TGTGCCAGCAGTTTAACTACCGGGGACGGGTCTCACTATGGCTACACCTTC	CASSLTTGDGSHYGYTF
.	TRBV18	.	TRBJ2-7	TGTGCCAGCTCACGCGGCCGCTCCTACGAGCAGTACTTC	CASSRGRSYEQYF
TRBD2	TRBV7-9	.	TRBJ2-1	TGTGCCAGCAGCTTAGCCAATCAGCGGGGGGGAATATACAATGAGCAGTTCTTC	CASSLANQRGGIYNEQFF
.	TRBV27	.	TRBJ2-7	TGTGCCAGCAGTTTGAGGAGCAGGGACCCCTACGAGCAGTACTTC	CASSLRSRDPYEQYF